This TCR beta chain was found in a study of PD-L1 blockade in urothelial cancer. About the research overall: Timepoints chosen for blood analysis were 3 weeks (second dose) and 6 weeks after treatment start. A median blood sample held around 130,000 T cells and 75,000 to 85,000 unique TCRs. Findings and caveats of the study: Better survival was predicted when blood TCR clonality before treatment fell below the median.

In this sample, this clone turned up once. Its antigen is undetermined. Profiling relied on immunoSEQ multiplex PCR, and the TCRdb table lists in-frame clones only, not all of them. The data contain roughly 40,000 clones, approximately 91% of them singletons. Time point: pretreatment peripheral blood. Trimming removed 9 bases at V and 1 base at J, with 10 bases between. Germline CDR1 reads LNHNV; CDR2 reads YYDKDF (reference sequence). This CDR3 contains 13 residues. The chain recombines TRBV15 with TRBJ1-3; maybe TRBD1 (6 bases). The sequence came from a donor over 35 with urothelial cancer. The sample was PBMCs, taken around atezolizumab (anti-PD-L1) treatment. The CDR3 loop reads CATGGGSGNTIYF. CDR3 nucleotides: TGTGCCACAGGGGGGGGGTCTGGAAACACCATATATTTT.